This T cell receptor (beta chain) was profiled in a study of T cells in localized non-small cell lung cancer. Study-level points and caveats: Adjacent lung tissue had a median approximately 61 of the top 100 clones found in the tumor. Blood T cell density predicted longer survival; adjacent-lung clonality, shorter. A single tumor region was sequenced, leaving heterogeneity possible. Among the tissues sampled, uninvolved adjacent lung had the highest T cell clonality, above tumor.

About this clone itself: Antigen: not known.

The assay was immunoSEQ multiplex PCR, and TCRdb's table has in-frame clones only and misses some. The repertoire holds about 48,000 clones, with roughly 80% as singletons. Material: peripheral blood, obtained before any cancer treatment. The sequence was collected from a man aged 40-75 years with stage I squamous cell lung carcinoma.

CDR3 DNA sequence: TGCGCCAGCAGCTTGCGAAACTCCTACGAGCAGTACTTC. Translated, it gives CASSLRNSYEQYF. The chain links TRBV5-1 to TRBJ2-7; the D is unclear. V was cut by 1 base and J by 0 bases, with 5 bases left in between. Germline values: CDR1 SGHRS, CDR2 YFSETQ. The CDR3 is 13 residues long.